Here is one T cell receptor beta chain with its context. What it binds is unknown. Germline V gene data show CDR1 as SGHRS and CDR2 as YFSETQ. The CDR3 spans 13 residues. The V end lost 2 bases, the J end lost 6 bases, and 12 bases lay between the germline ends. The assay was immunoSEQ multiplex PCR, and TCRdb's table has in-frame clones only and misses some. Of tens of thousands of clones listed, roughly 88% were seen once; the top ten hold 18%. This entry comes from a study of T cell responses to AZD1222 COVID-19 vaccine. General study results and limits: Dominant CD4 TCR responses targeted spike regions 160-218 and 743-854. Nearly half of unique spike-specific TCRs reportedly avoided B.1.351 and B.1.1.7 mutated regions.

Timing groups of about 4 and about 12 weeks for second doses were pooled. The V gene is TRBV5-1, the J gene TRBJ2-7; TRBD1 is a possible D gene (6 bases). Sequencing used peripheral blood, obtained 28 days after the second AZD1222 dose. This clonotype originated in an adult who received the AZD1222 COVID-19 vaccine. CDR3 nucleotide sequence: TGCGCCAGCAGCTTTGACAGGTTGAGCGAGCAGTACTTC. This translates into CASSFDRLSEQYF.